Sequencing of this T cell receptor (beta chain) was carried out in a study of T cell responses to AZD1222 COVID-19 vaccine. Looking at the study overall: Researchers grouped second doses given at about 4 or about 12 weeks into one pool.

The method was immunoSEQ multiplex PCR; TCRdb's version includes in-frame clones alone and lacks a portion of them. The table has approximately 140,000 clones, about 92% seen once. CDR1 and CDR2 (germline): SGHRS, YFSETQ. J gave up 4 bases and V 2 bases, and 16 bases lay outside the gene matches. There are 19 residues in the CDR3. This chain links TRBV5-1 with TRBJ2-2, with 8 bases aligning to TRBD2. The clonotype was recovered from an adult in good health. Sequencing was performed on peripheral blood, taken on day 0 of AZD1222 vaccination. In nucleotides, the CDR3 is TGCGCCAGCAGCTTTTTGTCTGCGGGAGGTGGTTTTCGCACCGGGGAGCTGTTTTTT. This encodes CASSFLSAGGGFRTGELFF.